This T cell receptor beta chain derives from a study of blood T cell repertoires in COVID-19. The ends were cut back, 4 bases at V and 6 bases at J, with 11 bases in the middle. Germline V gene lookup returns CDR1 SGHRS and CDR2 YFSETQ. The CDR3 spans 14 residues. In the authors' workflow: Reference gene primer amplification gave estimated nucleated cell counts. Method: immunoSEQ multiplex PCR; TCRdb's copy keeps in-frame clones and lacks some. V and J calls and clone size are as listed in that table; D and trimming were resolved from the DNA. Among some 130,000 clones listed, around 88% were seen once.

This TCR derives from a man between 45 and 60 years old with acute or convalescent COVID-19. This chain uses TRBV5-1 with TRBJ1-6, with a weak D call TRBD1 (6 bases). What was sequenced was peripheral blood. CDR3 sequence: CASSPTGPNSPLHF. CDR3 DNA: TGCGCCAGCAGCCCGACAGGCCCTAATTCACCCCTCCACTTT.